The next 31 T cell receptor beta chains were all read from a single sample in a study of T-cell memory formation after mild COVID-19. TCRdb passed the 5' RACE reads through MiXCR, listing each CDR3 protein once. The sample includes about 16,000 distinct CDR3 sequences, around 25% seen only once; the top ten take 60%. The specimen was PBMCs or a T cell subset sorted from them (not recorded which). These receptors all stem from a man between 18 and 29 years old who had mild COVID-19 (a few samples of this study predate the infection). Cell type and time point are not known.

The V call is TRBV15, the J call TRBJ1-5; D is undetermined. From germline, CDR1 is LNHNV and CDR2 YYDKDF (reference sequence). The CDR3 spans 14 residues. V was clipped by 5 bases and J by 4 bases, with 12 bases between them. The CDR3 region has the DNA TGTGCCACCAGCCCTCAGTGGGATAATCAGCCCCAGCATTTT. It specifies CATSPQWDNQPQHF.

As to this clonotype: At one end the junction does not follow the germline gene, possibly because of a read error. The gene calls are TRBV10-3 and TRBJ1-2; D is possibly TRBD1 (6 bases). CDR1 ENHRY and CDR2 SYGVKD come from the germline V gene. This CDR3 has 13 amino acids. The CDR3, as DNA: TGTGCCAACAGTGAGACAGGCCTCTTAGGCTACACCTTC. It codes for CANSETGLLGYTF.

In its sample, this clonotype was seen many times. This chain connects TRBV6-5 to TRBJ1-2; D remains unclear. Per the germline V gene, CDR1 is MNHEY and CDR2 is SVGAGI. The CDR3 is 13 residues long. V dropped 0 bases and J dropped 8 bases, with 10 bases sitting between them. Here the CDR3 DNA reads TGTGCCAGCAGTTACTCAAGGACGGGCGGCTACACCTTC. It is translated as CASSYSRTGGYTF.

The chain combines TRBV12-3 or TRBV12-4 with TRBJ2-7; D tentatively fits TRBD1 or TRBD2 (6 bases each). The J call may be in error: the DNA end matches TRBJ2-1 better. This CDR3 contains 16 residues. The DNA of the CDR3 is TGTGCCAGCAGAGGGGGGCCGGCGGGCTCCTACAATGAGCAGTTCTTC. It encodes CASRGGPAGSYNEQFF.

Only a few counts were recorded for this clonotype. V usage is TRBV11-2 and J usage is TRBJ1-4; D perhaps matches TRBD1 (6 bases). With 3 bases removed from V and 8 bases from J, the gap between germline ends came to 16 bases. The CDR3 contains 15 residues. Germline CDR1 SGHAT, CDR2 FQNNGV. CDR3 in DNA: TGTGCCAGCAGCTTGTCTACAGGGTTGGGGGAAAAACTGTTTTTT. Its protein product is CASSLSTGLGEKLFF.

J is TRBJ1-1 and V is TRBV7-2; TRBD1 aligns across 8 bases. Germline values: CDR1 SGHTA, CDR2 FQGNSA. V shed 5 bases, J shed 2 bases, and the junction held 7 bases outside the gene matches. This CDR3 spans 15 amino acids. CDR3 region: CASSLGDRCNTEAFF. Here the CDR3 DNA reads TGTGCCAGCAGCCTGGGGGACAGGTGTAACACTGAAGCTTTCTTT. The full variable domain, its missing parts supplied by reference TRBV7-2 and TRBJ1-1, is GAGVSQSPSNKVTEKGKDVELRCDPISGHTALYWYRQSLGQGLEFLIYFQGNSAPDKSGLPSDRFSAERTGGSVSTLTIQRTQQEDSAVYLCASSLGDRCNTEAFFGQGTRLTVV.

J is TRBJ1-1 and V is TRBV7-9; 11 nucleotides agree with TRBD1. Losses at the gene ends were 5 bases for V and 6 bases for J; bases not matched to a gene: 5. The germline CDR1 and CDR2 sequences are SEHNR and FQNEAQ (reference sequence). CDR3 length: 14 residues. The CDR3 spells CASSTQGQGAEAFF. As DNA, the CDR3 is TGTGCCAGCAGCACACAGGGACAGGGGGCTGAAGCTTTCTTT.

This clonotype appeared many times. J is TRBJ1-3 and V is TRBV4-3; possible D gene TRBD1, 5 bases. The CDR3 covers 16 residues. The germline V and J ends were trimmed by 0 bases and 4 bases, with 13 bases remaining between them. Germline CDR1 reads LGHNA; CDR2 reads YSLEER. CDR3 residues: CASSQEWIQGGNTIYF. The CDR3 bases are TGCGCCAGCAGCCAAGAGTGGATCCAGGGAGGAAACACCATATATTTT.

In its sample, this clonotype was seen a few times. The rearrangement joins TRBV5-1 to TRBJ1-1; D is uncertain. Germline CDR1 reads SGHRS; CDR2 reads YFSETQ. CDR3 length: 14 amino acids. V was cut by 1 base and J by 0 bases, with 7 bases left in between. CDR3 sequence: CASSLSAVNTEAFF. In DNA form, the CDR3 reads TGCGCCAGCAGCTTGTCAGCAGTGAACACTGAAGCTTTCTTT.

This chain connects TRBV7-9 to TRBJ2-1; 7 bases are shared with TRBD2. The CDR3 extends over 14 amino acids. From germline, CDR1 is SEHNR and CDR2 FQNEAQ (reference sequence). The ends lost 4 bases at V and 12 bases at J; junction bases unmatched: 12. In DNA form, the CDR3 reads TGTGCCAGCAGCTCGCCCCTGGCGGGAGTGGGGCAGTTCTTC. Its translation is CASSSPLAGVGQFF.

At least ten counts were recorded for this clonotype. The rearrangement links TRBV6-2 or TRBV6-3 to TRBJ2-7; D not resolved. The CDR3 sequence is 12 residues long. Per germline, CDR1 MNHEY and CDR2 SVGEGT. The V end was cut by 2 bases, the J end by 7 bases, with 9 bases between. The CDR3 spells CASSYPLEEQYF. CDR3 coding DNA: TGTGCCAGCAGTTACCCCTTAGAGGAGCAGTACTTC.

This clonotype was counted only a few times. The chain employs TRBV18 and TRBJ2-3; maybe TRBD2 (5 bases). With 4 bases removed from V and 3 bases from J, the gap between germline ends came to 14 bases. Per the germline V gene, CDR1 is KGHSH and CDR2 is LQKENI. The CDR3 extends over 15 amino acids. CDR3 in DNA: TGTGCCAGCTCACATTCTCTAGCTGATACAGATACGCAGTATTTT. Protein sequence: CASSHSLADTDTQYF. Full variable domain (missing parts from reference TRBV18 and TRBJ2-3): NAGVMQNPRHLVRRRGQEARLRCSPMKGHSHVYWYRQLPEEGLKFMVYLQKENIIDESGMPKERFSAEFPKEGPSILRIQQVVRGDSAAYFCASSHSLADTDTQYFGPGTRLTVL.

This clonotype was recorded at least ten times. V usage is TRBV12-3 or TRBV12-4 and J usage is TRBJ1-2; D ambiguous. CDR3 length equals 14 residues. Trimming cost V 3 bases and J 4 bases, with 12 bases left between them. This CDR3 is CASSFDGRSYGYTF. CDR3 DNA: TGTGCCAGCAGTTTTGACGGAAGAAGCTATGGCTACACCTTC.

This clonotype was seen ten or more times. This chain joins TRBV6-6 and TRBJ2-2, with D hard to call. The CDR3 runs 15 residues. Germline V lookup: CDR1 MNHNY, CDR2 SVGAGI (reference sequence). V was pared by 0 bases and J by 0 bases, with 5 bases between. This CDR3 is CASSYSGSNTGELFF. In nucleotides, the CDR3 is TGTGCCAGCAGTTACTCGGGTTCGAACACCGGGGAGCTGTTTTTT.

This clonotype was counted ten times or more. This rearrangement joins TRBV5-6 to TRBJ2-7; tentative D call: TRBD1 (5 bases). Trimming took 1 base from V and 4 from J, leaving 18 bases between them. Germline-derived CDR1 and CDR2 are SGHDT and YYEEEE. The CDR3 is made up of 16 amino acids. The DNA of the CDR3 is TGTGCCAGCAGCTTGCCGCGACAGCACGTCGGGTACGAGCAGTACTTC. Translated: CASSLPRQHVGYEQYF.

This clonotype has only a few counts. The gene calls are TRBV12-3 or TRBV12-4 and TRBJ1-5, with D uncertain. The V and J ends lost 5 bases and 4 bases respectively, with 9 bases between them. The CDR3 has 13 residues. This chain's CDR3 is CASSVQLNQPQHF. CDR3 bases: TGTGCCAGCAGTGTCCAATTAAATCAGCCCCAGCATTTT.

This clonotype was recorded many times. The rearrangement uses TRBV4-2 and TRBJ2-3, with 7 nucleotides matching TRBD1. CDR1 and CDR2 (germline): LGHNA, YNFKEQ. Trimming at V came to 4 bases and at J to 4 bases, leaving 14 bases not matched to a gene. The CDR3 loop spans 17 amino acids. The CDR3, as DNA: TGTGCCAGCAGCCGACCGGGACAGAAATTAGAGCCAGATACGCAGTATTTT. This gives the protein CASSRPGQKLEPDTQYF.

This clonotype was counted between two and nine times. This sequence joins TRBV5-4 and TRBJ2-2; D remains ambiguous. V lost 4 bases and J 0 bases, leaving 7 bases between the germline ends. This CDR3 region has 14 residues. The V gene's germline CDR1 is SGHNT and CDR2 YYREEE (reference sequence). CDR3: CASSRPPNTGELFF. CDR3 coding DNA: TGTGCCAGCAGCCGACCTCCGAACACCGGGGAGCTGTTTTTT.

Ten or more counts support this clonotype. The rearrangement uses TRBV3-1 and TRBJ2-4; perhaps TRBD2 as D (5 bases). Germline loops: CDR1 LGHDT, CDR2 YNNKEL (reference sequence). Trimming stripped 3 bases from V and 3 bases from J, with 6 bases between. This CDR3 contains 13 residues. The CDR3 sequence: CASSQRVKNIQYF. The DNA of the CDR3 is TGTGCCAGCAGCCAGAGGGTCAAAAACATTCAGTACTTC. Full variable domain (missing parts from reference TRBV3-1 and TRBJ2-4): DTAVSQTPKYLVTQMGNDKSIKCEQNLGHDTMYWYKQDSKKFLKIMFSYNNKELIINETVPNRFSPKSPDKAHLNLHINSLELGDSAVYFCASSQRVKNIQYFGAGTRLSVL.

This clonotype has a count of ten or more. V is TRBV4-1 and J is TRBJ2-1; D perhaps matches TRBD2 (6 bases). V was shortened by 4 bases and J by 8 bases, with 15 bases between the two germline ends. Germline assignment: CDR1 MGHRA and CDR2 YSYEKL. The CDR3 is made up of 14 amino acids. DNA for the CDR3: TGCGCCAGCAGCCGCCTTGACACTAGCCATGAGCAGTTCTTC. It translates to CASSRLDTSHEQFF.

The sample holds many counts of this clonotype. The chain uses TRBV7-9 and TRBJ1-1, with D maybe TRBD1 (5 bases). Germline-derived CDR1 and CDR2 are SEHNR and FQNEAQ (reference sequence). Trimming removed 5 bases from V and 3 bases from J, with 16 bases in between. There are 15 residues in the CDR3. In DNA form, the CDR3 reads TGTGCCAGCAGCACCGAGGGGACTCTGCACACTGAAGCTTTCTTT. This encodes CASSTEGTLHTEAFF.

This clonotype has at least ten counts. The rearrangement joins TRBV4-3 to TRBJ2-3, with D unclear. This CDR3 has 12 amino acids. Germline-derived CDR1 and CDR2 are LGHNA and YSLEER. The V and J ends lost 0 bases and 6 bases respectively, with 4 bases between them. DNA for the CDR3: TGCGCCAGCAGCCAAGATCTTGATACGCAGTATTTT. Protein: CASSQDLDTQYF.

The CDR3: CASSSEPDLPGEQYF. CDR3 nucleotides: TGTGCCAGCAGCTCCGAGCCAGACCTCCCGGGGGAGCAGTACTTC. V gene TRBV7-6 combines with J gene TRBJ2-7; D might be TRBD2 (5 bases). This CDR3 is built from 15 residues. Trimming stripped 4 bases from V and 7 bases from J, with 20 bases between. Looked up from germline, CDR1 is SGHVS and CDR2 is FNYEAQ. Using reference TRBV7-6 and TRBJ2-7 for the parts outside the CDR3, the full variable domain is GAGVSQSPRYKVTKRGQDVALRCDPISGHVSLYWYRQALGQGPEFLTYFNYEAQQDKSGLPNDRFSAERPEGSISTLTIQRTEQRDSAMYRCASSSEPDLPGEQYFGPGTRLTVT.

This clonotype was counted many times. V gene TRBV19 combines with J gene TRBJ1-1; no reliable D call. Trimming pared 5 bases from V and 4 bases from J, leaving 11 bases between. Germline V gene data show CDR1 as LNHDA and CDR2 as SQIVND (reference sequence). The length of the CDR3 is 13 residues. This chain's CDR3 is CASSYAGGTEAFF. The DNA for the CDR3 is TGTGCCAGTAGTTACGCAGGAGGCACTGAAGCTTTCTTT.

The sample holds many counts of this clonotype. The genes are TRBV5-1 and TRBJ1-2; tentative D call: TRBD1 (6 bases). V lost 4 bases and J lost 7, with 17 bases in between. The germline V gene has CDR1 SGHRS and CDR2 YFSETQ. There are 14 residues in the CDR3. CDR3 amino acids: CASSVAGVPTGYTF. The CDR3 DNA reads TGCGCCAGCAGCGTCGCAGGGGTACCAACTGGCTACACCTTC. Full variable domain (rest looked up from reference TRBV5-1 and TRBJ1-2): KAGVTQTPRYLIKTRGQQVTLSCSPISGHRSVSWYQQTPGQGLQFLFEYFSETQRNKGNFPGRFSGRQFSNSRSEMNVSTLELGDSALYLCASSVAGVPTGYTFGSGTRLTVV.

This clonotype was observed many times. CDR3 nucleotides: TGTGCCAGCAGCCAAGATGGGGGCGCGACCCAGTACTTC. Translation: CASSQDGGATQYF. The chain uses TRBV7-2 and TRBJ2-5; D may be TRBD1 (6 bases). Trimming took off 5 bases at V and 7 bases at J, with 14 bases between the two ends. Germline CDR1 reads SGHTA; CDR2 reads FQGNSA. This CDR3 has 13 amino acids.

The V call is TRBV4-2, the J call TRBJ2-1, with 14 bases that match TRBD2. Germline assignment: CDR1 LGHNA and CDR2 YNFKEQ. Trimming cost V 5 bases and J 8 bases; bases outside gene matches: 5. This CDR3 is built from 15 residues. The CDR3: CASSETSGGAHEQFF. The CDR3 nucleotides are TGTGCCAGCAGCGAGACTAGCGGGGGGGCTCATGAGCAGTTCTTC.

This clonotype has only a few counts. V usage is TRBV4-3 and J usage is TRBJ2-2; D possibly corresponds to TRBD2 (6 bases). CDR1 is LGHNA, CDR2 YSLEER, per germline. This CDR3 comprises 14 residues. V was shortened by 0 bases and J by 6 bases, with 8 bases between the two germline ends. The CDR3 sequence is CASSQELASGELFF. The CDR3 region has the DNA TGCGCCAGCAGCCAAGAACTAGCCTCCGGGGAGCTGTTTTTT.

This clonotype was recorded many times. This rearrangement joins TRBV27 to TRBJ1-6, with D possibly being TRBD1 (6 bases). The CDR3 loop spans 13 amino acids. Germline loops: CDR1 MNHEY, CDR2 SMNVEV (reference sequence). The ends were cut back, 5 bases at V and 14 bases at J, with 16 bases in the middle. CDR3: CASSPWGPATLHF. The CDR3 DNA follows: TGTGCCAGCAGTCCCTGGGGGCCGGCTACCCTCCACTTT.

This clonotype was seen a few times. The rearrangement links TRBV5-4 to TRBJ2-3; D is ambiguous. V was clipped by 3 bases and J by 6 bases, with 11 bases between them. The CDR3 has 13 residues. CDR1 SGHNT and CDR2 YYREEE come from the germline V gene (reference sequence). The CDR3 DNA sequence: TGTGCCAGCAGCTCGCCGGCCTGGGATACGCAGTATTTT. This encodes CASSSPAWDTQYF.

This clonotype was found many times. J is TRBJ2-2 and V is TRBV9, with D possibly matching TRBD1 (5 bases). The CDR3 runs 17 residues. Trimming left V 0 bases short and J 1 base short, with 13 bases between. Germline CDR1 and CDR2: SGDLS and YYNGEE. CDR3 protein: CASSVVRGHLNTGELFF. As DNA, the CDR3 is TGTGCCAGCAGCGTAGTTAGAGGACACCTGAACACCGGGGAGCTGTTTTTT.